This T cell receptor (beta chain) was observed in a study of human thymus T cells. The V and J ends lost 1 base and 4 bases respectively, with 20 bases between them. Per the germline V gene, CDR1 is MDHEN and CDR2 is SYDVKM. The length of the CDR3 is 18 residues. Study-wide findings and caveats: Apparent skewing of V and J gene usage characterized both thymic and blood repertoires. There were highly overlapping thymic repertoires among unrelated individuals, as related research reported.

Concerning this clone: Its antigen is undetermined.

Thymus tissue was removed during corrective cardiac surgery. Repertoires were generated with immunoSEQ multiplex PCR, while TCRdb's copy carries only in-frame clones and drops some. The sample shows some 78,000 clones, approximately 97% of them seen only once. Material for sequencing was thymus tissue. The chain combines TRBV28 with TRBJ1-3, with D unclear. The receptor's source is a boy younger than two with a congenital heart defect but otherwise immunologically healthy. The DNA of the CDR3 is TGTGCCAGCAGTTTATCCGCGAGGGATCGCTCTGGGGGAAACACCATATATTTT. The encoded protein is CASSLSARDRSGGNTIYF.